Listed here are 4 T cell receptor beta chains from one sample, sequenced in a study of T-cell reconstitution after alpha-beta-depleted transplantation in children. A TCRbeta library incorporating unique molecular identifiers was prepared. TCRdb passed the PCR reads through MiXCR, listing each CDR3 protein once. The sample records around 410,000 distinct CDR3 sequences, under 13% being singletons. The starting material was PBMCs from the stem cell graft donor, obtained from the stem cell graft. These receptors were taken from a human donor who donated a stem cell graft to a child with acute myeloid leukemia.

V and J are TRBV5-1 and TRBJ2-7, with TRBD2 matching 9 bases. The germline V gene encodes CDR1 SGHRS and CDR2 YFSETQ. The CDR3 totals 16 residues. J lost 5 bases, V lost 5 bases, and 14 bases had no gene match. The CDR3 region is CASSSGLAGIPNEQYF. CDR3 DNA: TGCGCCAGCAGTTCCGGGCTAGCGGGAATCCCAAACGAGCAGTACTTC.

This chain links TRBV4-1 with TRBJ2-7; 10 bases are shared with TRBD1. J lost 1 base, V lost 4 bases, and 10 bases had no gene match. Germline V gene data show CDR1 as MGHRA and CDR2 as YSYEKL. This CDR3 is built from 17 residues. In DNA, the CDR3 is TGCGCCAGCAGCCGAGAACAAGGGACAGGGGCTTCCTACGAGCAGTACGTC. Amino acids: CASSREQGTGASYEQYV.

This clonotype has more than one count but fewer than ten. The rearrangement joins TRBV6-5 to TRBJ1-3; 7 bases fit TRBD1. J was trimmed by 4 bases and V by 7 bases; bases with no gene match: 10. Looked up from germline, CDR1 is MNHEY and CDR2 is SVGAGI. This CDR3 region has 15 residues. CDR3 residues: CASTATGLAGNTIYF. The DNA of the CDR3 is TGTGCCAGCACCGCGACAGGGCTTGCAGGAAACACCATATATTTT.

V usage is TRBV5-1 and J usage is TRBJ1-4; the D is unclear. With 5 bases removed from V and 2 bases from J, the gap between germline ends came to 7 bases. CDR1 is SGHRS, CDR2 YFSETQ, per germline. The CDR3 spans 13 residues. The CDR3: CASRERTNEKLFF. The DNA for the CDR3 is TGCGCCAGCAGGGAACGGACTAATGAAAAACTGTTTTTT.